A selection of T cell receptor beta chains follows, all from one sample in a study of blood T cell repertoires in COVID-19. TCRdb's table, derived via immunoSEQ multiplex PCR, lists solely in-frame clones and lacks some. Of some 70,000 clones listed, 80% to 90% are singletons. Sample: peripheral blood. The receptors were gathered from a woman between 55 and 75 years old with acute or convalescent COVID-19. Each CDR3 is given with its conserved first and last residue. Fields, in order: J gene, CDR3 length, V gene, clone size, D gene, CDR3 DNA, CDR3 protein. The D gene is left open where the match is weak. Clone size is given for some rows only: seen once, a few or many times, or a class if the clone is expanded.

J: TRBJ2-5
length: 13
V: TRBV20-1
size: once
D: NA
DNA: TGCAGTGCTAGTAGTGGGGGGGCCGCGACCCAGTACTTC
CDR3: CSASSGGAATQYF

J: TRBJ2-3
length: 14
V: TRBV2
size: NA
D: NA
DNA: TGTGCCAGCAGGAAAGCATATAGCACAGATACGCAGTATTTT
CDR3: CASRKAYSTDTQYF

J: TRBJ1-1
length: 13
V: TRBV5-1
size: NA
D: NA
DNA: TGCGCCAGCAGCTCCCGGGGGAACACTGAAGCTTTCTTT
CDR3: CASSSRGNTEAFF

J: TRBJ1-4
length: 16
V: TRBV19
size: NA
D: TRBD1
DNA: TGTGCCAGTAGTAGGACAGGGAGCTCAACTAATGAAAAACTGTTTTTT
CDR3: CASSRTGSSTNEKLFF

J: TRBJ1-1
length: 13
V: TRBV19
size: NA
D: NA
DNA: TGTGCCAGTAGACTCGGACAGAACACTGAAGCTTTCTTT
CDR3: CASRLGQNTEAFF

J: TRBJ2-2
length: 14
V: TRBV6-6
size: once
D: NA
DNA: TGTGCCAGCAGAATAGTCAACCCTTGGGGGGAGCTGTTTTTT
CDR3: CASRIVNPWGELFF

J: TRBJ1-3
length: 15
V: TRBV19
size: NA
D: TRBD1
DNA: TGTGCCAGTAGCGCGACAGGGATCTCTGGAAACACCATATATTTT
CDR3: CASSATGISGNTIYF

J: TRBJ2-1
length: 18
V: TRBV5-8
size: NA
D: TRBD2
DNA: TGTGCCAGCAGCTTTAGGGCTAGCGGGGTGCTGATATACAATGAGCAGTTCTTC
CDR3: CASSFRASGVLIYNEQFF

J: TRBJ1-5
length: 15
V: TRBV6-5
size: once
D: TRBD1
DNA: TGTGCCAGTGCTGGAGGGACAGGGGGCAATCAGCCCCAGCATTTT
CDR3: CASAGGTGGNQPQHF

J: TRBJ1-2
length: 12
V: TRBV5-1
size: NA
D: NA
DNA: TGCGCCAGCAGCTTGGGGCAGGGAGGCTACACCTTC
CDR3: CASSLGQGGYTF

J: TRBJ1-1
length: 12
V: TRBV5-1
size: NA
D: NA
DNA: TGCGCCAGCAGCTTGGGAGACACTGAAGCTTTCTTT
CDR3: CASSLGDTEAFF

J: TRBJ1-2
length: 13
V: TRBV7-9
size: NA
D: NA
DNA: TGTGCCAGCAGGCCCCATAGTAACTATGGCTACACCTTC
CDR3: CASRPHSNYGYTF

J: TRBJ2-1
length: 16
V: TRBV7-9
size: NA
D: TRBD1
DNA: TGTGCCAGCAGCTTAGGGACAGGGGGCTCCTACAATGAGCAGTTCTTC
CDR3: CASSLGTGGSYNEQFF

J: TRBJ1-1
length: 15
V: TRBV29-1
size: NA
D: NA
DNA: TGCAGCGTTACAGGGTTATCTGCCGAGAACACTGAAGCTTTCTTT
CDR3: CSVTGLSAENTEAFF

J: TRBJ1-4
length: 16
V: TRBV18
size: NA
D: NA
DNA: TGTGCCAGCTCACCACTGGGGACAATGGCATTAGAAAAACTGTTTTTT
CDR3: CASSPLGTMALEKLFF

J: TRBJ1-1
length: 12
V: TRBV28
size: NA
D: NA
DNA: TGTGCCAGCAGTTTATCGGAGTCTGAAGCTTTCTTT
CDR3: CASSLSESEAFF

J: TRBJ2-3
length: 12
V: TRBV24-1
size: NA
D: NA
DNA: TGTGCCACCGAGGGAGAAACAGATACGCAGTATTTT
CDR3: CATEGETDTQYF

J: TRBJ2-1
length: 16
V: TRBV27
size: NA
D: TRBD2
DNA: TGTGCCAGCAGCTCTTTGCGGGAGGGCTCCTACAATGAGCAGTTCTTC
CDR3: CASSSLREGSYNEQFF

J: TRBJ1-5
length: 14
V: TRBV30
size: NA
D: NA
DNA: TGTGCCTGGAGTGTTTTAGGGGGAAATCAGCCCCAGCATTTT
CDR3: CAWSVLGGNQPQHF

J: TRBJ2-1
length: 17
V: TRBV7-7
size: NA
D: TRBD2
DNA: TGTGCCAGCAGCTTAGATCTGGCGGGAGGGCCTAGAAATGAGCAGTTCTTC
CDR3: CASSLDLAGGPRNEQFF

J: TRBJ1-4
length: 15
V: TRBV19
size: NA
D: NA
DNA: TGTGCCAGTAGTATAGTAATCGGGAATAATGAAAAACTGTTTTTT
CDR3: CASSIVIGNNEKLFF

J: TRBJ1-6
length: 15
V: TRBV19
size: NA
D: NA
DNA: TGTGCCAGTAGGATCAACTCCAACAGGGTTTCACCCCTCCACTTT
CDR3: CASRINSNRVSPLHF

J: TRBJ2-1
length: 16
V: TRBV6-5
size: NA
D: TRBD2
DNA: TGTGCCAGCAGTTACTCACTAGCGGGGGGTTACAATGAGCAGTTCTTC
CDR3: CASSYSLAGGYNEQFF

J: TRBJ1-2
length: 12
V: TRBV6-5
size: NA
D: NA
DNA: TGTGCCACCCGACAGACCAACTATGGCTACACCTTC
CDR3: CATRQTNYGYTF

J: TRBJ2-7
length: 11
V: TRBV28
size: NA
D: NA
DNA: TGTGCCAGCAGTACAGATTACGAGCAGTACTTC
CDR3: CASSTDYEQYF

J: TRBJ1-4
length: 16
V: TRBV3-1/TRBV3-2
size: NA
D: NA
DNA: TGTGCCAGCAGCCGCCCCATTGGGGGGACTAATGAAAAACTGTTTTTT
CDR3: CASSRPIGGTNEKLFF

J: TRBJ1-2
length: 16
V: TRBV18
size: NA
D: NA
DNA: TGTGCCAGCTCACCAGCCCAACTCGTCCCTAACTATGGCTACACCTTC
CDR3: CASSPAQLVPNYGYTF

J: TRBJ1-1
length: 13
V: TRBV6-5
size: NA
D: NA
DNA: TGTGCCAGCAGCCGCATAAGCACCCCTGAAGCTTTCTTT
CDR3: CASSRISTPEAFF

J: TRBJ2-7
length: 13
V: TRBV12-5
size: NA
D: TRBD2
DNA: TGTGCTAGTGTGGGGGGACTAGCGGGCGAGCAGTACTTC
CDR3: CASVGGLAGEQYF

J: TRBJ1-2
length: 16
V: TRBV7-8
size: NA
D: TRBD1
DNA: TGTGCCAGCACCCCTAGTCGTACAGGGGGAACCCTTGGCTACACCTTC
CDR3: CASTPSRTGGTLGYTF

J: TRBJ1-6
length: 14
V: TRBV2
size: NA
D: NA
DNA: TGTGCCAGCAGGTCCGGAGCCGAGGTATCACCCCTCCACTTT
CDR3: CASRSGAEVSPLHF

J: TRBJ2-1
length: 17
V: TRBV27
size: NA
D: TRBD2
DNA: TGTGCCAGCAGTTTGCAGATACTAGCGTCGACCTACAATGAGCAGTTCTTC
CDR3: CASSLQILASTYNEQFF

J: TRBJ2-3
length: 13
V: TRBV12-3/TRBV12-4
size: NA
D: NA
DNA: TGTGCCAGCAGTTTGGCGGGTGGAGATACGCAGTATTTT
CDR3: CASSLAGGDTQYF

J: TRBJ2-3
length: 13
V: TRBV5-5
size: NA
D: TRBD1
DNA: TGTGCCAGCAGCGCCGGACAGGGGGGTACGCAGTATTTT
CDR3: CASSAGQGGTQYF

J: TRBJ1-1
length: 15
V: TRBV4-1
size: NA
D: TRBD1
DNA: TGCGCCAGCAGCCAGCCGGGACAGCGAATCATGAAAGCTTTCTTT
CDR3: CASSQPGQRIMKAFF

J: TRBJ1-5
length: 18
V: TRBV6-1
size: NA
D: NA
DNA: TGTGCCAGCAGTGAAGTGTTCGGACAGTCTTATAGCAATCAGCCCCAGCATTTT
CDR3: CASSEVFGQSYSNQPQHF

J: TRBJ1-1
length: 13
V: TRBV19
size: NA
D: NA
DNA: TGTGCCAGTAGTATTGGGGGGGGAACTGAAGCTTTCTTT
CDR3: CASSIGGGTEAFF

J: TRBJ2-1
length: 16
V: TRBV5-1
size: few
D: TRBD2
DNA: TGCGCCAGCAGCCTAGCGGAGAACAAGGTCTACAATGAGCAGTTCTTC
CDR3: CASSLAENKVYNEQFF

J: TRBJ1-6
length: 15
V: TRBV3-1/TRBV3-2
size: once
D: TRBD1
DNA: TGTGCCAGCAGCCAAGCGATCGGACAGGGGTCACCCCTCCACTTT
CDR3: CASSQAIGQGSPLHF

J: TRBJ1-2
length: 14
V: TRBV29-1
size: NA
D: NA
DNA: TGCAGCGTCGGCCCGGGGGGGGCGGTCTATGGCTACACCTTC
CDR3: CSVGPGGAVYGYTF

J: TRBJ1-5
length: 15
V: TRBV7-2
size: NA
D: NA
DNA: TGTGCCAGCAGCCGCCAGCGGCACGGGAATCAGCCCCAGCATTTT
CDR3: CASSRQRHGNQPQHF

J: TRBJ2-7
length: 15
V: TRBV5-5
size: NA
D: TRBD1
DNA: TGTGCCAGCAGCTTAACCGGGACAGGGCTCCACGAGCAGTACTTC
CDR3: CASSLTGTGLHEQYF

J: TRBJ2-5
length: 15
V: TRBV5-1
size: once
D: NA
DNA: TGCGCCAGCAGCTTAGGCCCAGGGGAAACGGAGACCCAGTACTTC
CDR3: CASSLGPGETETQYF

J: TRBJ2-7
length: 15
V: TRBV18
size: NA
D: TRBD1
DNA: TGTGCCAGCTCACCTAGACAGGGGGCTACCTACGAGCAGTACTTC
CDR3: CASSPRQGATYEQYF

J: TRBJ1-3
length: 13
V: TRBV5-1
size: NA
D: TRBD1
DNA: TGCGCCAGCAGCGCAACGGAGGGGGCCACCATATATTTT
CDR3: CASSATEGATIYF

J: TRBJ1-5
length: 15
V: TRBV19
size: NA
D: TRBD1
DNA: TGTGCCAGTATCGCGGGACAGGTAGCGAATCAGCCCCAGCATTTT
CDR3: CASIAGQVANQPQHF